The 19 T cell receptor beta chains below were found in one sample sequenced in a study of PD-1 blockade in mismatch repair-deficient tumors. No antigens are known for them. Time point in this sample: roughly ten-day in vitro stimulation with candidate neoantigen peptide 6. Profiling relied on immunoSEQ multiplex PCR, and the TCRdb table lists in-frame clones only, not all of them. The table records about 14,000 clones, 86% of them present only once. This material consisted of cells cultured in vitro, taken from a patient treated with pembrolizumab. All receptors come from an adult with mismatch repair-deficient cancer.

The gene calls are TRBV19 and TRBJ1-2; 7 positions agree with TRBD1. CDR1 is LNHDA and CDR2 is SQIVND in the germline V gene (reference sequence). The CDR3 contains 14 residues. Unmatched junction bases numbered 7, after V lost 5 bases and J lost 4 bases. CDR3 DNA: TGTGCCAGTAGTTGGGGACAGACACGCTATGGCTACACCTTC. It translates to CASSWGQTRYGYTF.

The rearrangement joins TRBV27 to TRBJ2-1; 8 nucleotides align to TRBD2. The length of the CDR3 is 16 residues. Germline V CDR1 and CDR2: MNHEY, SMNVEV (reference sequence). The V and J ends lost 6 bases and 10 bases, in that order; junction bases with no gene match: 17. The CDR3 sequence is CASSRRLASFQWEQFF. In nucleotides, the CDR3 is TGTGCCAGCAGCCGCCGACTAGCGAGTTTTCAATGGGAGCAGTTCTTC.

This clone was found a few times. The V and J genes are TRBV6-1 and TRBJ1-1; 8 positions agree with TRBD1. CDR3 size: 16 residues. Germline V CDR1 and CDR2: MNHNS, SASEGT. V dropped 4 bases and J dropped 3; count of bases not matched to a gene: 10. DNA for the CDR3: TGTGCCAGCAGTGTTGGACAGGGAGGAGGAGACACTGAAGCTTTCTTT. This codes for CASSVGQGGGDTEAFF.

The rearrangement joins TRBV7-9 to TRBJ2-7, with a tentative D call TRBD1 (5 bases). CDR1 and CDR2 (germline): SEHNR, FQNEAQ (reference sequence). Trimming stripped 1 base from V and 2 bases from J, with 6 bases between. CDR3 length: 13 amino acids. CDR3 sequence: CASSLGQPYEQYF. DNA for the CDR3: TGTGCCAGCAGCTTAGGACAGCCCTACGAGCAGTACTTC. Together with reference TRBV7-9 and TRBJ2-7, the CDR3 gives the full variable domain: DTGVSQNPRHKITKRGQNVTFRCDPISEHNRLYWYRQTLGQGPEFLTYFQNEAQLEKSRLLSDRFSAERPKGSFSTLEIQRTEQGDSAMYLCASSLGQPYEQYFGPGTRLTVT.

The chain links TRBV27 to TRBJ2-1, with 13 bases aligning to TRBD2. Germline loops: CDR1 MNHEY, CDR2 SMNVEV (reference sequence). The CDR3 is made up of 18 amino acids. Trimming took 5 bases from V and 8 from J; bases not matched to a gene: 15. The CDR3 bases are TGTGCCAGCAGTCGGAGCGGACTAGCGGGAGTCATGTCCGATGAGCAGTTCTTC. This codes for CASSRSGLAGVMSDEQFF.

This chain uses TRBV12-5 with TRBJ2-1; 11 nucleotides align to TRBD2. The CDR3 runs to 18 residues. Germline assignment: CDR1 LGHNT and CDR2 FRNRAP. Unmatched junction bases numbered 15, after V lost 2 bases and J lost 9 bases. The CDR3 DNA reads as TGTGCTAGTGGTTTGCCCTGGGGGCGGCTAGCGGGAGGCGGTGAGCAGTTCTTC. This gives the protein CASGLPWGRLAGGGEQFF. The full variable domain, its missing parts supplied by reference TRBV12-5 and TRBJ2-1, is DARVTQTPRHKVTEMGQEVTMRCQPILGHNTVFWYRQTMMQGLELLAYFRNRAPLDDSGMPKDRFSAEMPDATLATLKIQPSEPRDSAVYFCASGLPWGRLAGGGEQFFGPGTRLTVL.

This chain links TRBV27 with TRBJ1-2; a weak D match, TRBD1 (5 bases). CDR3 length equals 15 residues. The germline gives CDR1 MNHEY, CDR2 SMNVEV (reference sequence). V was trimmed by 4 bases and J by 3 bases, leaving 15 bases between them. In nucleotides, the CDR3 is TGTGCCAGCAGTTGGGGCCAGGGAACTTACTATGGCTACACCTTC. This gives the protein CASSWGQGTYYGYTF.

The chain joins TRBV18 to TRBJ1-1; perhaps TRBD1 as D (6 bases). The CDR3 extends over 14 amino acids. V was clipped by 2 bases and J by 0 bases, with 7 bases between them. CDR1 and CDR2 from the germline V gene are KGHSH and LQKENI. CDR3 sequence: CASSPDRLNTEAFF. Written as DNA, the CDR3 is TGTGCCAGCTCACCAGACAGGCTGAACACTGAAGCTTTCTTT.

The chain couples TRBV7-2 to TRBJ1-2; no clear D gene. Germline CDR1 and CDR2: SGHTA and FQGNSA. V was shortened by 1 base and J by 3 bases, with 9 bases between the two germline ends. The CDR3 consists of 14 residues. CDR3 region: CASSLEMADYGYTF. As DNA, the CDR3 is TGTGCCAGCAGCTTAGAGATGGCGGACTATGGCTACACCTTC.

This chain connects TRBV7-3 to TRBJ2-1; 9 bases line up with TRBD2. The trim removed 3 bases at V and 10 bases at J, leaving 10 bases unmatched. The CDR3 is 15 residues long. Germline V gene data show CDR1 as SGHTA and CDR2 as FQGTGA. CDR3 sequence reads: CASSFRREGRLEQFF. The CDR3 nucleotides read TGTGCCAGCAGCTTTCGGCGGGAGGGCCGTCTCGAGCAGTTCTTC.

The chain carries TRBV4-1 and TRBJ2-5; D is undetermined. Trimming removed 0 bases from V and 2 bases from J, with 4 bases in between. The CDR3 extends over 13 amino acids. Germline assignment: CDR1 MGHRA and CDR2 YSYEKL. CDR3 in DNA: TGCGCCAGCAGCCAAGATAAACAAGAGACCCAGTACTTC. Translating it yields CASSQDKQETQYF.

The chain joins TRBV4-1 to TRBJ2-1; D assignment may be TRBD1 or TRBD2 (5 bases each). The germline gives CDR1 MGHRA, CDR2 YSYEKL. The CDR3 has 12 amino acids. V was cut by 3 bases and J by 8 bases, with 8 bases left in between. CDR3 sequence (DNA): TGCGCCAGCAGCCAGTTGGGGGATGAGCAGTTCTTC. It translates to CASSQLGDEQFF.

The chain carries TRBV28 and TRBJ2-7, with TRBD2 matching over 7 bases. With 5 bases clipped from V and 3 bases from J, the junction kept 10 bases outside the gene matches. Germline assignment: CDR1 MDHEN and CDR2 SYDVKM. The CDR3 has 15 residues. The CDR3 loop is CASSGSLAAIYEQYF. The CDR3 DNA sequence: TGTGCCAGCAGTGGATCCCTAGCGGCTATCTACGAGCAGTACTTC. The full variable domain, its missing parts supplied by reference TRBV28 and TRBJ2-7, is DVKVTQSSRYLVKRTGEKVFLECVQDMDHENMFWYRQDPGLGLRLIYFSYDVKMKEKGDIPEGYSVSREKKERFSLILESASTNQTSMYLCASSGSLAAIYEQYFGPGTRLTVT.

The rearrangement joins TRBV19 to TRBJ2-5; maybe TRBD1 (6 bases). The germline V and J ends were trimmed by 5 bases and 2 bases, with 12 bases remaining between them. Germline V gene sequence: CDR1 LNHDA, CDR2 SQIVND (reference sequence). The CDR3 runs 14 residues. For the CDR3, the DNA is TGTGCCAGTAGTTGGCAGGGGCTGCAAGAGACCCAGTACTTC. This gives the protein CASSWQGLQETQYF. Supplemented by reference TRBV19 and TRBJ2-5, the full variable domain reads DGGITQSPKYLFRKEGQNVTLSCEQNLNHDAMYWYRQDPGQGLRLIYYSQIVNDFQKGDIAEGYSVSREKKESFPLTVTSAQKNPTAFYLCASSWQGLQETQYFGPGTRLLVL.

The chain recombines TRBV5-5 with TRBJ2-5; 9 bases fit TRBD2. CDR1 and CDR2 from the germline V gene are SGHKS and YYEKEE (reference sequence). J lost 2 bases, V lost 0 bases, and 8 bases had no gene match. The CDR3 loop spans 17 amino acids. DNA for the CDR3: TGTGCCAGCAGCTTGGCTTCCCTAGCGGGACCTCAAGAGACCCAGTACTTC. Translated, it gives CASSLASLAGPQETQYF.

V gene TRBV11-3 combines with J gene TRBJ2-1; no reliable D call. Trimming removed 0 bases from V and 9 bases from J, with 9 bases in between. Per germline, CDR1 SGHNT and CDR2 YENEEA. There are 13 residues in the CDR3. The CDR3 DNA follows: TGTGCCAGCAGCTTAGATGGGTCCGGTGAGCAGTTCTTC. This encodes CASSLDGSGEQFF. Full variable domain (missing parts from reference TRBV11-3 and TRBJ2-1): EAGVVQSPRYKIIEKKQPVAFWCNPISGHNTLYWYLQNLGQGPELLIRYENEEAVDDSQLPKDRFSAERLKGVDSTLKIQPAELGDSAVYLCASSLDGSGEQFFGPGTRLTVL.

The chain combines TRBV9 with TRBJ1-2; possibly TRBD1 for D (5 bases). This CDR3 contains 15 residues. CDR1 is SGDLS, CDR2 YYNGEE, per germline. The V gene lost 0 bases and the J gene lost 4 bases, with 13 bases spanning the gap. The CDR3 coding sequence is TGTGCCAGCAGCGTAGCGGGGGGATGGTTCTATGGCTACACCTTC. This codes for CASSVAGGWFYGYTF.

The CDR3 reads CASRQGQKNTEAFF. DNA for the CDR3: TGTGCCAGCAGGCAGGGACAGAAGAACACTGAAGCTTTCTTT. The rearrangement uses TRBV27 and TRBJ1-1; TRBD1 matches at 7 bases. The CDR3 loop spans 14 amino acids. CDR1 is MNHEY and CDR2 is SMNVEV in the germline V gene (reference sequence). J was trimmed by 1 base and V by 6 bases; bases with no gene match: 5.

The chain joins TRBV4-1 to TRBJ2-7, with 7 bases aligning to TRBD2. Per germline, CDR1 MGHRA and CDR2 YSYEKL. CDR3 size: 16 residues. The junction had 10 bases not matched to a gene; V was cut back by 0 bases and J by 5 bases. The chain's CDR3 is CASSQEGGSGGHEQYF. The CDR3 DNA sequence: TGCGCCAGCAGCCAAGAAGGCGGGAGTGGAGGACACGAGCAGTACTTC.